This TCR beta chain came from a study of T cell repertoires in cytomegalovirus infection (dated by TCRdb to between 2017 and 2020). Notes on the research overall: Alongside well-studied HLA-B-restricted epitopes, the peptide stimulations were aimed at recently identified HLA-C-restricted CMV epitopes, whose presentation resists viral immunomodulation. Donor HLA type was relevant to the analysis, as public TCR beta signatures indicated carriage of CMV infection together with the matching HLA type. Summary of the overall study and its limitations: In both this cohort and an independent cohort of 352 donors, the cumulative frequency of public TCR beta family members distinguished carriers of CMV infection plus the relevant HLA type. The ex vivo response was dominated by HLA-C-restricted CMV-specific TCR beta clonotypes, and the single most frequent clonotype in two of eight donors was supplied by these HLA-C-restricted clonotypes.

Reading the label with the study, this specimen's treatment or condition is: in vitro stimulation with specific CMV peptide epitopes to enrich CMV-specific T cells. Comment on this clonotype: This receptor's antigen is unknown. No much larger clone exists at a distance of one base, and base qualities are not known.

The data were produced on an Illumina HiSeq 1500. TCRdb handled the public reads itself, with Q25 trimming in fastp and clone calling in MiXCR, and kept productive beta chains. CDR3 protein duplicates are merged, each entry listing the most common genes and DNA. This sample holds around 430,000 distinct CDR3 sequences; 42% were observed only once. About 45% of the sample is taken by the ten largest. The V end loses 5 bases and the J end loses 2 bases, and a stretch of 19 bases separates them. From a lookup of the germline V gene, CDR1 and CDR2 are SGHVS and FQNEAQ. The CDR3 measures 16 amino acids from cysteine to phenylalanine. The retained sequence is limited to the CDR3, 48 bases, with the frame set at the first base.

This material consisted of cultured PBMCs, taken from culture after CMV antigen stimulation. The chain couples TRBV7-8 to TRBJ2-7, with TRBD2 perhaps the D gene, on 6 matching bases. This sequence originates from a human donor in good health (CMV status not recorded). Some clones in this sample may be carry-over from other donors' samples. The CDR3 has the sequence CASSPERWEATYEQYF. The DNA sequence follows: TGTGCCAGCAGCCCCGAGCGGTGGGAGGCAACCTACGAGCAGTACTTC.